This paragraph reports one TCR beta chain. This sample was included in a study of blood T cell repertoires in COVID-19. Study details: Some COVID-19 samples were acute and others convalescent; all came from the United States, Italy and Spain. Nucleic acid was either cDNA or gDNA, and it came from T cells, B-cell-depleted T cells, or PBMCs.

Original methodology: Nucleated cell number was recorded as an estimate derived from reference gene primer amplification. Produced via immunoSEQ multiplex PCR; TCRdb's table is partial and in-frame only. V, J and clone size derive from that table, while D and trimming were established from the DNA sequence. The data contain some 280,000 clones, roughly 89% of them seen just once; the ten biggest clones take up roughly 0.92%. The CDR3 totals 15 residues. V trimming: 3 bases; J trimming: 3 bases; junction bases outside the gene matches: 5. The germline V gene encodes CDR1 SGHAT and CDR2 FQNNGV. The J gene is TRBJ2-1, the V gene TRBV11-2, with TRBD2 matching 7 bases. This TCR came from a woman aged 40 to 50 who had recovered from COVID-19. Material: peripheral blood. DNA of the CDR3: TGTGCCAGCAGCTTTGGCGGGAGTAACTACAATGAGCAGTTCTTC. Translation gives CASSFGGSNYNEQFF. Using reference TRBV11-2 and TRBJ2-1 for the parts outside the CDR3, the full variable domain is EAGVAQSPRYKIIEKRQSVAFWCNPISGHATLYWYQQILGQGPKLLIQFQNNGVVDDSQLPKDRFSAERLKGVDSTLKIQPAKLEDSAVYLCASSFGGSNYNEQFFGPGTRLTVL.